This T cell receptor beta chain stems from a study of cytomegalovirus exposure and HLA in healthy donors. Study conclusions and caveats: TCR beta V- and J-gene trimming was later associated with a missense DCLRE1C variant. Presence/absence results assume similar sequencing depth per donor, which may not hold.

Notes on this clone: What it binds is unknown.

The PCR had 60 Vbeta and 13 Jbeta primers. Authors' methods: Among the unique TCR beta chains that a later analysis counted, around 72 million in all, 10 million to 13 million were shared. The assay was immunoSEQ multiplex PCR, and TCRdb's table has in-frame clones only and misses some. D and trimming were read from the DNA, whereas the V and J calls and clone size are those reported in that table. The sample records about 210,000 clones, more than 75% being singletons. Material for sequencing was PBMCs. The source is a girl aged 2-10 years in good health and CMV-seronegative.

The CDR3 region is CASSLTSNEQFF. CDR3 in DNA: TGTGCCAGCAGTTTGACTAGCAATGAGCAGTTCTTC. This chain joins TRBV6-5 and TRBJ2-1; TRBD2 might be the D (6 bases). CDR3 length equals 12 residues. Trimming took off 4 bases at V and 6 bases at J, with 7 bases between the two ends. Looked up from germline, CDR1 is MNHEY and CDR2 is SVGAGI.